The entry that follows covers one T cell receptor (beta chain) sequence. The target antigen is unknown. This sample was taken from a study of T cells after yellow fever vaccination. Whole-study context: Fractions with few cells were prepared using SMART-Seq v4 Ultra Low Input.

The 5'RACE template-switching step produced TCR cDNA and added a universal primer site and UMIs. MiXCR, applied by TCRdb to the 5' RACE reads, yields one record per CDR3 protein. There are under 150,000 distinct CDR3 sequences in the sample; less than 9.5% occur only once, and roughly 0.73% lies in the top ten. Study-wide findings and caveats: Primary-vaccination clones mostly resurfaced post-booster (around 95% CD4, 85% to 90% CD8). Abundant bulk-derived clonotypes could contaminate FACS-sorted repertoires.

The CDR3 covers 18 residues. Germline CDR1 reads LGHNT; CDR2 reads FRNRAP. Trimming removed 5 bases from V and 4 bases from J; junction bases left unmatched: 12. The clonotype was recovered from a man aged 30 to 39 who received the YFV17D yellow fever vaccine. The sequences come from CD4+ T cells sorted from PBMCs, collected 5 days after the yellow fever booster vaccination. The V call is TRBV12-5, the J call TRBJ2-1, with 12 bases that match TRBD2. Written as DNA, the CDR3 is TGTGCTAGTGGTCAGCCTAGCGGGAGGGCCGTAGGATACAATGAGCAGTTCTTC. It encodes CASGQPSGRAVGYNEQFF.